A selection of T cell receptor beta chains follows, all from one sample in a study of vaccination and CD4 T cells after COVID-19. One entry per CDR3 protein, called by TCRdb with MiXCR from the PCR reads. The sample contains more than 20,000 distinct CDR3 sequences, roughly 45% of which appear only once. No antigen is known for these receptors. Sequencing was performed on CD4+ T cells from blood, cultured in vitro, taken about 7 months after SARS-CoV-2 vaccination. Receptors were obtained from a human donor who had recovered from COVID-19. The CDR3 runs from the conserved cysteine through the conserved F or W. Fields, in order: V gene, J gene, CDR3 protein.

TRBV7-2	TRBJ2-5	CASSLWGARETQYF
TRBV20-1	TRBJ2-5	CSARRSGSFETQYF
TRBV15	TRBJ2-5	CATGLGRSRTQYF
TRBV7-2	TRBJ2-7	CASSSLNLEQYF
TRBV6-1	TRBJ2-1	CASSVGADPYNEQFF
TRBV10-3	TRBJ2-1	CAISETYNEQFF
TRBV24-1	TRBJ2-7	CATSALGRTGAYEQYF
TRBV6-1	TRBJ2-7	CASSESWLAASYEQYF
TRBV7-8	TRBJ1-5	CASSENNQPQHF
TRBV10-3	TRBJ2-3	CAISLSTDTQYF
TRBV7-9	TRBJ2-1	CAIPGLERKSSYNEQFF
TRBV18	TRBJ2-5	CATSRGGTGVQETQYF
TRBV7-8	TRBJ1-6	CASSQPETYNSPLHF
TRBV7-6	TRBJ2-6	CASTPGQGATGANVLTF
TRBV12-3/TRBV12-4	TRBJ2-7	CASNPGQGVAQYF
TRBV6-1	TRBJ1-2	CASSPMGLYGYTF
TRBV7-2	TRBJ2-5	CASSRLAGGETQYF
TRBV6-5	TRBJ2-7	CASSYTGTGIYEQYF
TRBV7-8	TRBJ2-5	CASSIRSQGGETQYF
TRBV28	TRBJ2-5	CASSSSGRGETQYF
TRBV29-1	TRBJ2-1	CSVDQGYNEQFF
TRBV15	TRBJ2-2	CATSRDPLPGELFF
TRBV20-1	TRBJ2-7	CSAADREPYEQYF
TRBV28	TRBJ2-7	CASSLDRVTYEQYF
TRBV7-9	TRBJ2-7	CASSSYYEQYF
TRBV20-1	TRBJ2-7	CSATTLAGGGEQYF
TRBV7-9	TRBJ2-7	CASSLAGASGSKQYF
TRBV20-1	TRBJ2-3	CSARDTDRGRADTQYF
TRBV28	TRBJ2-7	CATWSKSSYEQYF
TRBV7-3	TRBJ2-2	CARAPGELFF
TRBV20-1	TRBJ2-3	CSTSRVDTQYF
TRBV6-1	TRBJ2-5	CASSPGVAGGQETQYF
TRBV11-2	TRBJ2-7	CASRAAYRTYEQYF
TRBV2	TRBJ1-2	CASSVDRFSNYGYTF
TRBV6-2/TRBV6-3	TRBJ1-1	CASSYSTGLSPMAFF
TRBV6-1	TRBJ1-2	CASRALKVFGYTF
TRBV6-1	TRBJ2-5	CASNRGQTQYF
TRBV4-1	TRBJ1-5	CASSQGGSGGIGQPQHF
TRBV24-1	TRBJ2-1	CATSETDRGGQFF
TRBV28	TRBJ2-7	CASSLAVRYEQYF
TRBV6-5	TRBJ2-1	CASSYTPQPQSYNEQFF
TRBV27	TRBJ2-7	CASSFIGGASYEQYF
TRBV6-1	TRBJ2-6	CASKPASGANVLTF
TRBV6-1	TRBJ2-3	CASREVGGDTQYF
TRBV6-2/TRBV6-3	TRBJ1-5	CASSHASTQHF
TRBV18	TRBJ2-7	CASSPHGGAYEQYF
TRBV28	TRBJ1-5	CASSFLGANQPQHF
TRBV7-2	TRBJ2-1	CASSLNPQRGSLSNEQFF
TRBV7-9	TRBJ2-1	CASSSLSGTHYNEQFF
TRBV20-1	TRBJ1-5	CSARTAPGNQPQHF
TRBV7-2	TRBJ2-6	CARGTRRNSGANVLTF
TRBV7-9	TRBJ2-7	CASSFGPGEKQYF
TRBV7-3	TRBJ2-2	CASSPDSVGELFF
TRBV6-1	TRBJ2-5	CASSRSGMTQTQYF
TRBV19	TRBJ2-7	CASSIGGTGSYEQYF
TRBV20-1	TRBJ1-5	CSARKQGRGDQPQHF
TRBV20-1	TRBJ1-5	CSASPPGHPLVGNQPQHF
TRBV6-2/TRBV6-3	TRBJ2-5	CASSHGLAGVQETQYF